This is a list of T cell receptor beta chains from one sample in a study of Ad26.COV2.S vaccination and SARS-CoV-2 variants. Clones were read by immunoSEQ multiplex PCR, and TCRdb kept only the in-frame ones, dropping some. The table shows under 500,000 clones, with about 92% occurring only once. Specimen: peripheral blood, collected in a trial of Ad26.COV2.S vaccine versus placebo. The receptors here all came from a person aged 18 to 59 who received the Ad26.COV2.S COVID-19 vaccine or a placebo. Each CDR3 is given with its conserved first and last residue. A D gene is named only where the DNA matches it firmly. Clone size is given for some rows only: seen once, a few or many times, or a class if the clone is expanded.

>TRBD2|NA|TRBJ2-2|TRBV19
CASSRLAGDPNTGELFF
TGTGCCAGTAGTAGACTAGCGGGGGACCCAAACACCGGGGAGCTGTTTTTT
>TRBD1|NA|TRBJ2-2|TRBV4-1
CASSQDNRGTNGELFF
TGCGCCAGCAGCCAGGACAACAGGGGAACGAACGGGGAGCTGTTTTTT
>NA|NA|TRBJ1-1|TRBV19
CASRGGYTEAFF
TGTGCCAGCAGGGGAGGGTACACTGAAGCTTTCTTT
>TRBD1|once|TRBJ1-1|TRBV27
CASRGQGKVKGTEAFF
TGTGCCAGCAGGGGACAGGGGAAGGTGAAAGGAACTGAAGCTTTCTTT
>TRBD1|NA|TRBJ2-5|TRBV7-8
CASSSNTGDSETQYF
TGTGCCAGCAGCTCCAACACAGGGGATTCGGAGACCCAGTACTTC
>NA|NA|TRBJ2-2|TRBV7-6
CASSLGPLDNTGELFF
TGTGCCAGCAGCTTAGGACCCCTAGACAACACCGGGGAGCTGTTTTTT
>NA|few|TRBJ2-2|TRBV5-5
CASSLLGSRMNTGELFF
TGTGCCAGCAGCTTGCTGGGAAGCAGGATGAACACCGGGGAGCTGTTTTTT
>NA|NA|TRBJ1-1|TRBV3-1/TRBV3-2
CASSQDVGTNTEAFF
TGTGCCAGCAGCCAAGATGTAGGGACGAACACTGAAGCTTTCTTT
>TRBD1|few|TRBJ2-7|TRBV27
CASSFGTGGYEQYF
TGTGCCAGCAGTTTTGGGACAGGGGGCTACGAGCAGTACTTC
>NA|once|TRBJ1-2|TRBV18
CASSLGEDYGYTF
TGTGCCAGCTCACTCGGGGAGGACTATGGCTACACCTTC
>NA|few|TRBJ1-6|TRBV7-2
CASSLVIRNSPLHF
TGTGCCAGCAGCTTAGTTATCAGAAATTCACCCCTCCACTTT
>TRBD1|NA|TRBJ1-2|TRBV20-1
CSASPGPGGSYGYTF
TGCAGTGCTAGTCCGGGACCAGGGGGGAGCTATGGCTACACCTTC
>NA|NA|TRBJ1-5|TRBV6-5
CASSPRGVGNQPQHF
TGTGCCAGCAGTCCTCGAGGGGTAGGCAATCAGCCCCAGCATTTT
>TRBD1|NA|TRBJ1-6|TRBV10-2
CASRRDSNSPLHF
TGCGCCAGCAGGCGGGACAGTAATTCACCCCTCCACTTT
>TRBD2|few|TRBJ2-3|TRBV19
CASSMVAGDTQYF
TGTGCCAGTAGTATGGTAGCGGGGGATACGCAGTATTTT
>TRBD2|NA|TRBJ2-3|TRBV10-3
CASRTSGRGNKGTDTQYF
TGTGCCAGCCGGACTAGCGGAAGAGGTAACAAAGGCACAGATACGCAGTATTTT
>NA|few|TRBJ1-1|TRBV2
CASSAVTSVTEAFF
TGTGCCAGCAGTGCGGTCACATCGGTGACTGAAGCTTTCTTT
>NA|once|TRBJ2-1|TRBV12-3/TRBV12-4
CASLQGSHEQFF
TGTGCCAGCCTCCAGGGGAGTCATGAGCAGTTCTTC
>TRBD1|NA|TRBJ2-1|TRBV9
CASSVVGWGQGAREQFF
TGTGCCAGCAGCGTAGTTGGATGGGGCCAGGGGGCGCGGGAGCAGTTCTTC
>NA|NA|TRBJ2-7|TRBV19
CASSNWTDYEQYF
TGTGCCAGTAGTAACTGGACAGACTACGAGCAGTACTTC
>NA|NA|TRBJ2-7|TRBV5-1
CASSLPPTGTHYEQYF
TGCGCCAGCAGCCTGCCCCCGACCGGGACACACTACGAGCAGTACTTC
>NA|once|TRBJ2-5|TRBV12-3/TRBV12-4
CASSFGETQYF
TGTGCCAGCAGTTTTGGCGAGACCCAGTACTTC
>TRBD1|NA|TRBJ2-7|TRBV24-1
CATLDRGKLSVGNEQYF
TGTGCCACCTTGGACAGGGGAAAACTAAGTGTTGGCAACGAGCAGTACTTC
>NA|once|TRBJ1-1|TRBV19
CASTPTGLGLKAEAFF
TGTGCCAGTACCCCAACAGGGCTCGGACTAAAAGCTGAAGCTTTCTTT
>NA|NA|TRBJ1-6|TRBV2
CASSEGDSPLHF
TGTGCCAGCAGTGAGGGTGATTCACCCCTCCACTTT
>NA|NA|TRBJ1-6|TRBV12-5
CASGLGDSPLHF
TGTGCTAGTGGTTTGGGCGATTCACCCCTCCACTTT
>NA|NA|TRBJ1-1|TRBV7-9
CASSLRTNTEAFF
TGTGCCAGCAGCTTAAGGACGAACACTGAAGCTTTCTTT
>TRBD1|NA|TRBJ1-4|TRBV23-1
CASSLPGQFMLPNEKLFF
TGCGCCAGCAGTCTCCCGGGACAGTTTATGCTACCTAATGAAAAACTGTTTTTT
>TRBD1|NA|TRBJ2-7|TRBV27
CATSTGGYEQYF
TGTGCCACCTCGACAGGGGGTTACGAGCAGTACTTC
>NA|few|TRBJ2-7|TRBV7-9
CASSLDPSYEQYF
TGTGCCAGCAGCTTAGATCCGTCCTACGAGCAGTACTTC
>NA|NA|TRBJ1-1|TRBV20-1
CSARVPGAFF
TGCAGTGCTAGAGTGCCTGGAGCTTTCTTT
>NA|once|TRBJ2-6|TRBV7-9
CASSLTTWPGANVLTF
TGTGCCAGCAGCTTAACGACGTGGCCTGGGGCCAACGTCCTGACTTTC
>TRBD2|NA|TRBJ2-5|TRBV11-3
CASSFGPGGGIETQYF
TGTGCCAGCAGCTTTGGTCCTGGCGGGGGAATAGAGACCCAGTACTTC
>NA|NA|TRBJ1-1|TRBV28
CASSFLVPGGMNTEAFF
TGTGCCAGCAGTTTTTTGGTACCCGGCGGGATGAACACTGAAGCTTTCTTT
>NA|NA|TRBJ2-2|TRBV19
CASSIGLTANTGELFF
TGTGCCAGTAGTATAGGCTTGACAGCGAACACCGGGGAGCTGTTTTTT
>NA|NA|TRBJ1-2|TRBV6-2/TRBV6-3
CASSPVSYGYTF
TGTGCCAGCAGTCCCGTATCCTATGGCTACACCTTC
>TRBD1|NA|TRBJ2-5|TRBV29-1
CSVDRQGVAAEETQYF
TGCAGCGTTGACAGACAGGGGGTAGCAGCCGAAGAGACCCAGTACTTC
>NA|NA|TRBJ2-7|TRBV28
CASSLPHLSYEQYF
TGTGCCAGCAGCCTGCCCCACCTTTCCTACGAGCAGTACTTC
>NA|once|TRBJ2-3|TRBV27
CASSFFSGFTDTQYF
TGTGCCAGCAGTTTTTTTTCCGGCTTCACAGATACGCAGTATTTT
>TRBD1|NA|TRBJ2-1|TRBV19
CASSTRDRGYEQFF
TGTGCCAGTAGTACCCGGGACAGGGGTTATGAGCAGTTCTTC
>NA|NA|TRBJ2-7|TRBV5-4
CASSPGGSYEQYF
TGTGCCAGCAGCCCCGGAGGCTCCTACGAGCAGTACTTC
>NA|NA|TRBJ1-3|TRBV2
CASSEYGPDQPSSGNTIYF
TGTGCCAGCAGTGAATACGGTCCAGACCAGCCCTCCTCTGGAAACACCATATATTTT
>NA|NA|TRBJ2-1|TRBV7-9
CASSRITGSHNEQFF
TGTGCCAGCAGCCGAATCACAGGTTCACACAATGAGCAGTTCTTC
>TRBD2|NA|TRBJ2-3|TRBV6-2/TRBV6-3
CASSYRVAGSSTDTQYF
TGTGCCAGCAGTTATAGAGTAGCGGGGAGCTCCACAGATACGCAGTATTTT
>NA|NA|TRBJ2-1|TRBV9
CASSVAGRRPYNEQFF
TGTGCCAGCAGCGTAGCAGGGCGGCGCCCCTACAATGAGCAGTTCTTC
>NA|NA|TRBJ2-7|TRBV6-2/TRBV6-3
CASSPIPYEQYF
TGTGCCAGCAGTCCGATCCCCTACGAGCAGTACTTC
>NA|NA|TRBJ1-5|TRBV28
CASSPQGGSYSNQPQHF
TGTGCCAGCAGTCCCCAAGGCGGGTCGTATAGCAATCAGCCCCAGCATTTT
>NA|NA|TRBJ2-3|TRBV7-9
CASSLRRVSTDTQYF
TGTGCCAGCAGCTTAAGAAGGGTTAGCACAGATACGCAGTATTTT
>NA|NA|TRBJ1-6|TRBV4-1
CASSQPREGHSPLHF
TGCGCCAGCAGCCAACCCAGGGAGGGGCACTCACCCCTCCACTTT
>NA|NA|TRBJ1-5|TRBV28
CASSLVIQPQHF
TGTGCCAGCAGTTTAGTGATCCAGCCCCAGCATTTT
>TRBD2|NA|TRBJ2-7|TRBV3-1/TRBV3-2
CASSQAPGGSSYEQYF
TGTGCCAGCAGCCAAGCGCCGGGGGGGTCATCCTACGAGCAGTACTTC
>NA|NA|TRBJ2-1|TRBV7-6
CASSLELLYNEQFF
TGTGCCAGCAGCTTAGAATTACTCTACAATGAGCAGTTCTTC
>TRBD2|NA|TRBJ2-1|TRBV7-2
CASSTGGPNEQFF
TGTGCCAGCAGCACGGGAGGGCCCAATGAGCAGTTCTTC
>NA|NA|TRBJ2-3|TRBV19
CASRVSVLSTDTQYF
TGTGCCAGTAGGGTTAGCGTCTTAAGCACAGATACGCAGTATTTT